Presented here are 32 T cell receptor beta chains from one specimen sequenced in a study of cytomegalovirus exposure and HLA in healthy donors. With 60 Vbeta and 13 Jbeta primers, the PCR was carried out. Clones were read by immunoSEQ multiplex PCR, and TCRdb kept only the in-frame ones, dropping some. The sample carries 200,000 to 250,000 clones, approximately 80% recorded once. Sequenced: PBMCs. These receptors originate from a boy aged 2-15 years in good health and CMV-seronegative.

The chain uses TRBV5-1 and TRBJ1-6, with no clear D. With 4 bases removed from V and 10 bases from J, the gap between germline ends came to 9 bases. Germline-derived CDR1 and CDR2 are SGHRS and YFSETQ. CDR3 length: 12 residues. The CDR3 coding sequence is TGCGCCAGCAGCCCCCGAGGGTCACCCCTCCACTTT. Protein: CASSPRGSPLHF.

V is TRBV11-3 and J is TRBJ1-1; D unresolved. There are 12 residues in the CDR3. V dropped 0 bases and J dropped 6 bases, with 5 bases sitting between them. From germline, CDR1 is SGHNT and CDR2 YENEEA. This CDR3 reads CASSLDRPEAFF. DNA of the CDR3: TGTGCCAGCAGCTTAGACAGGCCTGAAGCTTTCTTT.

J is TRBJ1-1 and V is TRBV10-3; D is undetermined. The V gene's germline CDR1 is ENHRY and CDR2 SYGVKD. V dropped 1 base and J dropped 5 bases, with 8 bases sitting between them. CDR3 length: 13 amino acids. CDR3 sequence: CAISEWGGTEAFF. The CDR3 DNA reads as TGTGCCATCAGTGAGTGGGGAGGTACTGAAGCTTTCTTT.

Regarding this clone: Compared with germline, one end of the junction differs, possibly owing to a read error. CDR3 amino acids: CTSSLAGQGRGYTF. The CDR3 DNA is TGCACCAGCAGCTTGGCGGGACAGGGACGTGGCTACACCTTC. The V gene is TRBV5-1, the J gene TRBJ1-2; 9 nucleotides align to TRBD1. CDR3 length: 14 amino acids. Germline V gives CDR1 SGHRS, CDR2 YFSETQ.

The CDR3 protein is CASSFPSGNTGELFF. As DNA, the CDR3 is TGTGCCAGCAGCTTTCCTAGCGGAAACACCGGGGAGCTGTTTTTT. The J gene is TRBJ2-2, the V gene TRBV7-6, with 7 nucleotides matching TRBD2. V dropped 3 bases and J dropped 2; count of bases not matched to a gene: 3. Germline V gene lookup returns CDR1 SGHVS and CDR2 FNYEAQ. CDR3 size: 15 residues.

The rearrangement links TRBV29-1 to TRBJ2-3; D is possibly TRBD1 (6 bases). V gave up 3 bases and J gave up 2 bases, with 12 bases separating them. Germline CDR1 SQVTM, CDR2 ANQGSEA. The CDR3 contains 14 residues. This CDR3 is CSVDPGTLTDTQYF. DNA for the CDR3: TGCAGCGTTGACCCTGGGACACTCACAGATACGCAGTATTTT.

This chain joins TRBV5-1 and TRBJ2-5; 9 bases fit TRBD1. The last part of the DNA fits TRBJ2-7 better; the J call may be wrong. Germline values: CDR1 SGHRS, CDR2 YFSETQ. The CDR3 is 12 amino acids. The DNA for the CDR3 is TGCGCCAGCGTGGGACAGGGCTGCGAGCAGTACTTC. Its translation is CASVGQGCEQYF.

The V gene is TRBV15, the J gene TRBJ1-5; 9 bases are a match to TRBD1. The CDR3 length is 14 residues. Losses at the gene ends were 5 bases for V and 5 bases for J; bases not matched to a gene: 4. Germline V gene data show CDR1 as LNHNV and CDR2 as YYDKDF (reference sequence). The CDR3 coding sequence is TGTGCCACCAGCGGGACAGGGAGACATCAGCCCCAGCATTTT. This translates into CATSGTGRHQPQHF.

The CDR3 DNA follows: TGTGCCAGCAGCGGACTAGCGGGGGTCTACAATGAGCAGTTCTTC. Its translation is CASSGLAGVYNEQFF. The genes are TRBV6-1 and TRBJ2-1; TRBD2 matches at 13 bases. CDR1 and CDR2 (germline): MNHNS, SASEGT. V lost 6 bases to trimming and J lost 3 bases; unmatched junction nucleotides: 2. The CDR3 runs to 15 residues.

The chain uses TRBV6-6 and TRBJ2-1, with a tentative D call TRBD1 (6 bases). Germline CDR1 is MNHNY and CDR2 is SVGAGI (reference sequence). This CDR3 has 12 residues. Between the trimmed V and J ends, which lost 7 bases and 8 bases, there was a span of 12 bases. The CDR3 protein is CASTRDMHEQFF. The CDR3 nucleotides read TGTGCCAGCACCCGGGACATGCATGAGCAGTTCTTC.

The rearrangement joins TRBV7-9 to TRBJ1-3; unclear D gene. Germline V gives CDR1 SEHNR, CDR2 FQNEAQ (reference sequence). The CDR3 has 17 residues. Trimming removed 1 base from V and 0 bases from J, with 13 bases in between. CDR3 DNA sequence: TGTGCCAGCAGCTTAGTGGCGACTACCATCTCTGGAAACACCATATATTTT. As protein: CASSLVATTISGNTIYF.

CDR3 loop: CASRLGTSGRADTDTQYF. The CDR3 DNA follows: TGTGCAAGTCGCTTGGGGACTAGCGGGAGGGCCGACACAGATACGCAGTATTTT. This chain joins TRBV12-2 and TRBJ2-3; TRBD2, the table's D call, was not compared with the DNA. TRBV12-2 is designated a pseudogene. The CDR3 extends over 18 amino acids.

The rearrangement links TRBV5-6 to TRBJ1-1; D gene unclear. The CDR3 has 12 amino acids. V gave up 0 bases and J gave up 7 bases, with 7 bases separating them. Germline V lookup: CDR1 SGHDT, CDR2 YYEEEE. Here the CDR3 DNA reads TGTGCCAGCAGCTTGGCCGGGTGTGAAGCTTTCTTT. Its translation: CASSLAGCEAFF.

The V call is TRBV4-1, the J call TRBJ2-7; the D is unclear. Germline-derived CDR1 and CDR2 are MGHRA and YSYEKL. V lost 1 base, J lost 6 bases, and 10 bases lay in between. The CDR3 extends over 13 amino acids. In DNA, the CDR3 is TGCGCCAGCAGCCAAGGTCCCGCTACCGAGCAGTACTTC. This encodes CASSQGPATEQYF.

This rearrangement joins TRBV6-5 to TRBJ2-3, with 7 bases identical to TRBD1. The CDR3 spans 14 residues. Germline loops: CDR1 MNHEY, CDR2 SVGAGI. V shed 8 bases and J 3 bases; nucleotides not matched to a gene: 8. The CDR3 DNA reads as TGTGCCAGCGCGAGGGGGCTATCAACAGATACGCAGTATTTT. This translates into CASARGLSTDTQYF.

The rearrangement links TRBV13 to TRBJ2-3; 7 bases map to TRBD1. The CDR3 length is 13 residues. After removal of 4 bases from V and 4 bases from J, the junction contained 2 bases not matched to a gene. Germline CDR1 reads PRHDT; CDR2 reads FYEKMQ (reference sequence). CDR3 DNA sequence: TGTGCCAGCAGCTGGCAGGGGGCAGATACGCAGTATTTT. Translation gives CASSWQGADTQYF.

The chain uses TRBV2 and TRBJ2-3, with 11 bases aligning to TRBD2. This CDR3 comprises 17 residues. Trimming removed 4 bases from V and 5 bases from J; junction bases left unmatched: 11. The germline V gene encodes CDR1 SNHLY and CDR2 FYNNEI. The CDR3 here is CASSVGLAGPGGDTQYF. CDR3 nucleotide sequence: TGTGCCAGCAGTGTCGGACTAGCGGGCCCCGGGGGAGATACGCAGTATTTT.

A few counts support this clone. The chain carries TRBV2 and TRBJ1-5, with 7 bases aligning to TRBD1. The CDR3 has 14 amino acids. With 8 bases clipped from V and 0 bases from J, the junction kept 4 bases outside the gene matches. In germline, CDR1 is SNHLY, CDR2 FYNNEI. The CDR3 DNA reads TGTGCCAGCGGGGGACAGTTTAGCAATCAGCCCCAGCATTTT. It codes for CASGGQFSNQPQHF. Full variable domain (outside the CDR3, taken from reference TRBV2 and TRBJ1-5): EPEVTQTPSHQVTQMGQEVILRCVPISNHLYFYWYRQILGQKVEFLVSFYNNEISEKSEIFDDQFSVERPDGSNFTLKIRSTKLEDSAMYFCASGGQFSNQPQHFGDGTRLSIL.

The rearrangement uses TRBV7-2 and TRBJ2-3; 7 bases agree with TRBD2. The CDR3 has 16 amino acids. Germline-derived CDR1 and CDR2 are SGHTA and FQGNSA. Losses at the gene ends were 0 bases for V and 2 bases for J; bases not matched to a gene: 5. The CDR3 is CASSLAGTTNTDTQYF. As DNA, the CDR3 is TGTGCCAGCAGCTTAGCCGGGACTACTAACACAGATACGCAGTATTTT.

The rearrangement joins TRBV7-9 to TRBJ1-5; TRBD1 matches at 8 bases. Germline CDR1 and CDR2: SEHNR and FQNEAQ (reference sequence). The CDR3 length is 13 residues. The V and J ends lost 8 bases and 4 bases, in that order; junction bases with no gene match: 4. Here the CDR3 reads CASEGQDNQPQHF. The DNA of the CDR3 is TGTGCCAGCGAGGGACAGGATAATCAGCCCCAGCATTTT.

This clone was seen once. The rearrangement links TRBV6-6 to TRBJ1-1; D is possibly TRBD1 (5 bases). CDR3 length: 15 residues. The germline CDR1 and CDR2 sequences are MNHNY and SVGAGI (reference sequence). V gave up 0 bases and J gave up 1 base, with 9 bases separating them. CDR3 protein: CASSYSRQSNTEAFF. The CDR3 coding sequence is TGTGCCAGCAGTTACTCCCGACAGTCGAACACTGAAGCTTTCTTT.

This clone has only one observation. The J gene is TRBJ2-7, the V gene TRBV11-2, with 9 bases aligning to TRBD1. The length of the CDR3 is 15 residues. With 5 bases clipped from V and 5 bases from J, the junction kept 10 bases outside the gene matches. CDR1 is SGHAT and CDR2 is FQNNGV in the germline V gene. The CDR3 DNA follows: TGTGCCAGCAGCAACCGGGACAGGGCGTTACACGAGCAGTACTTC. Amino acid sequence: CASSNRDRALHEQYF.

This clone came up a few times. The CDR3: CASTRTGAYEQYF. CDR3 bases: TGTGCCAGCACGCGGACAGGGGCCTACGAGCAGTACTTC. This chain links TRBV6-1 with TRBJ2-7; 9 nucleotides line up with TRBD1. This CDR3 contains 13 residues. Germline loops: CDR1 MNHNS, CDR2 SASEGT. Trimming at V came to 7 bases and at J to 2 bases, leaving 3 bases not matched to a gene.

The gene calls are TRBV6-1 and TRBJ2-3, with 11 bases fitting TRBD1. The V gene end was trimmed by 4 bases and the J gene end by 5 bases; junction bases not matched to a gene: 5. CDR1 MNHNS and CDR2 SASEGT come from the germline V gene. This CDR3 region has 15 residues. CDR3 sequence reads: CASSGGTGGGDTQYF. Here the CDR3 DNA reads TGTGCCAGCAGTGGGGGGACAGGGGGAGGAGATACGCAGTATTTT.

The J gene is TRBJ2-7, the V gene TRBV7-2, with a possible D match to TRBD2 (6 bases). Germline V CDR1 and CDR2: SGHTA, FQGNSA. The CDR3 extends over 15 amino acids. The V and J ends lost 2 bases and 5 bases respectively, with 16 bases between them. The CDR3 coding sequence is TGTGCCAGCAGCTTACTTCGGGCGGGGCTCAACGAGCAGTACTTC. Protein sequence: CASSLLRAGLNEQYF.

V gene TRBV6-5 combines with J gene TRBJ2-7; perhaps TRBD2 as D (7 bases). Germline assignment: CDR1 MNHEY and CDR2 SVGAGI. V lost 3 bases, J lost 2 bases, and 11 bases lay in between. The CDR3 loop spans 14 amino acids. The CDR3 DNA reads TGTGCCAGCAGTTATCGGGGGGCGGCCTACGAGCAGTACTTC. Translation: CASSYRGAAYEQYF.

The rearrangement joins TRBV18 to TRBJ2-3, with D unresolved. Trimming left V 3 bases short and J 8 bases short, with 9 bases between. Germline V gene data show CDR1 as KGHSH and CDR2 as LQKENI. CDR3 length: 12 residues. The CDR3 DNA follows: TGTGCCAGCTCACCGGTGGCTCCTACGCAGTATTTT. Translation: CASSPVAPTQYF.

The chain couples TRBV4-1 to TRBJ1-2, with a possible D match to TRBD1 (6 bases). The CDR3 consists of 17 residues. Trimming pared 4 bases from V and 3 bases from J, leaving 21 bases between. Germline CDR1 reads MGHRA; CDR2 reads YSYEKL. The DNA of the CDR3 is TGCGCCAGCAGCCCCCAGGTTACAACCAGGGGTTACTATGGCTACACCTTC. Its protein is CASSPQVTTRGYYGYTF.

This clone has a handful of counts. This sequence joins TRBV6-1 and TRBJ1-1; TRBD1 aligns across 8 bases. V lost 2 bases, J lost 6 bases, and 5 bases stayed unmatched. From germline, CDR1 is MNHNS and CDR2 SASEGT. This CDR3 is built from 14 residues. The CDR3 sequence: CASSETNRGAEAFF. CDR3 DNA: TGTGCCAGCAGTGAAACAAACAGGGGGGCTGAAGCTTTCTTT.

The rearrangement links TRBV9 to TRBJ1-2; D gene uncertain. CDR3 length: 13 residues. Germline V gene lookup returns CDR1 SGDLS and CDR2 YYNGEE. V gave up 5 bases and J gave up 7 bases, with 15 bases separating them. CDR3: CASRRTAGSGYTF. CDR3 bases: TGTGCCAGCAGAAGGACGGCGGGTAGTGGCTACACCTTC.

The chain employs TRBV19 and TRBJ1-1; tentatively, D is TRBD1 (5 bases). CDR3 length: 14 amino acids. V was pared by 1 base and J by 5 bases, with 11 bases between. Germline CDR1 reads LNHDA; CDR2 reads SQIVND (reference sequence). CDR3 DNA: TGTGCCAGTAGTATAGCTTCGGGGGAGACTGAAGCTTTCTTT. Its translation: CASSIASGETEAFF.

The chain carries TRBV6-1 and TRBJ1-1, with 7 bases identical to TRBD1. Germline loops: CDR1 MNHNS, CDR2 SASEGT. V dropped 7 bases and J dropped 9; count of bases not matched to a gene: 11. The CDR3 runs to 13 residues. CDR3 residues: CASIEGGGGKAFF. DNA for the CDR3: TGTGCCAGCATCGAAGGCGGAGGGGGCAAAGCTTTCTTT.